This record covers a single T cell receptor (beta chain). What it binds is unknown. The data were taken from a study of cytomegalovirus exposure and HLA in healthy donors. For the study at large: Among about 179 million T cells, an earlier analysis found around 100 million unique TCR beta sequences. Study-wide results and limits: A later analysis linked a missense DCLRE1C variant to TCR beta V- and J-gene trimming. A cluster of highly shared sequence variants was likely a sequencing artifact. Relative to equally common others, HLA-associated TCR beta chains showed greater clonal expansion in a later analysis.

Vbeta (60) and Jbeta (13) primers were used in the PCR. Profiling relied on immunoSEQ multiplex PCR, and the TCRdb table lists in-frame clones only, not all of them. Of 140,000 or so clones listed, roughly 72% are singletons. There are 14 residues in the CDR3. CDR1 and CDR2 (germline): SNHLY, FYNNEI. V lost 7 bases and J 2 bases, leaving 12 bases between the germline ends. The TCR was taken from a man aged 35-49 years in good health and CMV-seronegative. The chain employs TRBV2 and TRBJ1-3; no definite D call. Sequenced sample: PBMCs. The CDR3 loop is CASTARITGNTIYF. CDR3 nucleotide sequence: TGTGCCAGCACCGCGCGGATAACTGGAAACACCATATATTTT.